This T cell receptor (beta chain) stems from a study of T-cell reconstitution after alpha-beta-depleted transplantation in children. The study's findings and limits: At around two months after transplant, the alpha-beta T cells were reportedly derived from several hundred expanded clones that came from non-depleted graft cells.

This clonotype has at least ten counts. Its antigen is currently unknown. A library of TCRbeta sequences, prepared with unique molecular identifiers, was generated. TCRdb ran MiXCR on the PCR reads and lists one entry per CDR3 protein. The sample contains approximately 230,000 distinct CDR3 sequences, 20% to 30% of which appear only once. The specimen comprised PBMCs, mostly from graft donor cells, sampled 360 days after TCRalphabeta/CD19-depleted stem cell transplant. The clonotype was recovered from a female patient aged 2-15 years who had a stem cell transplant for congenital amegakaryocytic thrombocytopenia, so the T cells may come from the graft donor.

The CDR3 nucleotides are TGCAGTGCTACCAGGGGGGGTAGGAATGAGCAGTTCTTC. This sequence encodes CSATRGGRNEQFF. The V gene is TRBV20-1, the J gene TRBJ2-1, with D perhaps assigned TRBD1 or TRBD2 (7 bases each). The germline CDR1 and CDR2 sequences are DFQATT and SNEGSKA (reference sequence). The ends were cut back, 4 bases at V and 7 bases at J, with 14 bases in the middle. This CDR3 comprises 13 residues.